Sequencing of this TCR beta chain was carried out in a study of T cells in lung cancer brain metastases. Regarding the study as a whole: Most clones were lesion-specific, with limited overlap between paired lesions (Morisita 0.23).

With V trimmed by 5 bases and J by 12 bases, 16 bases remained unmatched. The CDR3 consists of 15 residues. CDR1 is SEHNR, CDR2 FQNEAQ, per germline (reference sequence). TCRdb keeps only in-frame clones here, not all; method: immunoSEQ multiplex PCR. Altogether about 5,600 clones are present, 84% being singletons, with the ten largest covering around 6.5%. This clone was recorded a few times. The antigen remains unidentified. This receptor was identified in a man between 45 and 60 years old with non-small cell lung cancer that had spread to the brain. This chain connects TRBV7-9 to TRBJ2-7; TRBD1 agrees at 10 bases. The source material was tumor tissue from a brain metastasis. The CDR3 loop reads CASSLLTGGASRGYF. DNA of the CDR3: TGTGCCAGCAGCCTACTGACAGGGGGCGCTTCGAGGGGGTACTTC.